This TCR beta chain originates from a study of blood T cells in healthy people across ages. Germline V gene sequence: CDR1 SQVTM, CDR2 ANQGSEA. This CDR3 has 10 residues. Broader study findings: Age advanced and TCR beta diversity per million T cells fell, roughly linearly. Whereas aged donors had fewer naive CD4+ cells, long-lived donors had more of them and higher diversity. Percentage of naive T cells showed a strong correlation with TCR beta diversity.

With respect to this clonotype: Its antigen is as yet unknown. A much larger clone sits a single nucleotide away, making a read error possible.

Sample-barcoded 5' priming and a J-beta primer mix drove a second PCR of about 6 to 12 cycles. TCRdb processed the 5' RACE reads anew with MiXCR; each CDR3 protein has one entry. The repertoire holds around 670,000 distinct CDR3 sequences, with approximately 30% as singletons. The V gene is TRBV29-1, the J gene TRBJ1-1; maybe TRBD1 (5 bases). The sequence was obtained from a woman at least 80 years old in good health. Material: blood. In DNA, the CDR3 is TGCAGCGTGACAGAACCGGAAGCTTTATTT. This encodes CSVTEPEALF.